This T cell receptor beta chain emerged from a study of blood T cell repertoires in COVID-19 (TCRdb year 2020). Study-level background: The collaborator samples originated in the United States, Italy and Spain and spanned the acute and convalescent phases of COVID-19. Deeply sampled blood TCRbeta repertoires from subjects exposed to, actively infected with, or recovered from COVID-19 were included in the dataset. The sample metadata nearly always contained a de-identified subject ID, COVID-19 status, age in years and sex. Where available, HLA class I and class II types were obtained from metadata supplied by the sample provider rather than from assay-based typing. The repertoires were released in a freely available public database meant as a resource for research on the immune response to SARS-CoV-2. Samples were obtained from the ongoing ImmuneRACE study (first 160 participants) and from about 1,300 subjects provided by 6 global collaborators. The material from the prospective study consisted of cDNA or gDNA derived from T cells, B-cell-depleted T cells, or PBMCs. What the research found in general, with its limitations: How much clinical and demographic metadata was included differed by source and by participant, and the metadata was provided uncurated.

Comments on this clone: Its binding antigen is unknown. There are no base qualities to consult, and no much larger clone falls within one base.

Collaborating institutions collected whole blood in K2EDTA tubes following their own protocols. Collaborator samples were shipped for TCRbeta analysis as frozen whole blood, isolated PBMCs, or DNA extracted from either sample type. CDR1 LNHNV and CDR2 YYDKDF were looked up in the germline V gene (reference sequence). Trimming costs V 5 bases and J 6 bases, and their ends lie 10 bases apart. There are 12 amino acids in the CDR3, from cysteine to phenylalanine inclusive. The read is trimmed to its CDR3 DNA, 36 bases read in frame from base 1. TCRbeta CDR3 regions were amplified from genomic DNA using the immunoSEQ Assay, a bias-controlled multiplex PCR. On the study's bioinformatics: Nucleated cell counts per sample were estimated from amplification of reference gene primers within the assay. To quantify the absolute abundance of each unique TCRbeta CDR3 rearrangement, sequence reads were collapsed and filtered. For each sample, productive Simpson clonality was calculated as the square root of Simpson's diversity index across productive rearrangements. TCRdb holds this immuneACCESS table with in-frame rearrangements only. Some clones are missing; in checked studies, unresolved V genes explain under half, and the rest has no known cause. Clonal size and the V and J genes are those of that table, whereas D and trimming came from the DNA. Present in this sample are 100,000 to 140,000 clones, roughly 83% of which were seen just once. The top ten clonotypes cover roughly 4.6% of the sample.

The sequence is built from TRBV15 and TRBJ2-5; confidence is insufficient to name the D gene. The specimen was peripheral blood. This TCR derives from a human donor in a cohort sampled during active COVID-19. The CDR3 protein is CATSPRLKTQYF. The nucleotide sequence reads as follows: TGTGCCACCAGCCCCCGTCTTAAGACCCAGTACTTC.